The rows below give T cell receptor beta chains drawn from one sample of a study of CD8 T cells in Susac syndrome. Via MiXCR, TCRdb re-called the immunoSEQ multiplex PCR reads, giving one row per CDR3 protein. The sample contains over 130,000 distinct CDR3 sequences, around 95% of which appear only once. What was sequenced was CD4+ T cells from PBMCs. The receptors originated from a human donor with multiple sclerosis. The CDR3 runs from the conserved cysteine through the conserved F or W. D genes are given only for firm matches. The size of a clone is reported for some rows only, either as once, few or many, or as a class for expanded clones.

TRBV5-1,once,TRBD2,TRBJ2-1,TGCGCCAGCAGCTGGACCGGGACTACTACCTACAATGAGCAGTTCTTC,CASSWTGTTTYNEQFF
TRBV9,.,.,TRBJ2-7,TGTGCCAGCAGCGTAGAGCTGGAAGGGGCCGAGCAGTACTTC,CASSVELEGAEQYF
TRBV18,.,.,TRBJ2-7,TGTGCCAGCTCACCACCCAGGGTAGGGGAGCAGTACTTC,CASSPPRVGEQYF
TRBV6-5,.,.,TRBJ1-2,TGTGCCAGCAGTTACCGGGGCACTCCCTATGGCTACACCTTC,CASSYRGTPYGYTF
TRBV29-1,.,.,TRBJ1-1,TGCAGCGTTACTAGATTGAATTGGGACACTGAAGCTTTCTTT,CSVTRLNWDTEAFF
TRBV25-1,.,.,TRBJ1-2,TGTGCCAGCAGTGCTCGACAGACACACTATGGCTACACCTTC,CASSARQTHYGYTF
TRBV30,once,.,TRBJ1-1,TGTGCCTGGTCTGGACAGATCCCCACTGAAGCTTTCTTT,CAWSGQIPTEAFF
TRBV12-3/TRBV12-4,once,.,TRBJ1-3,TGTGCCAGAAACCAGGGGCGTATCTCTGGAAACACCATATATTTT,CARNQGRISGNTIYF
TRBV7-2,once,TRBD2,TRBJ2-1,TGTGCCAGCAGCTTATCGTCTAGCGGGCTCTACAATGAGCAGTTCTTC,CASSLSSSGLYNEQFF
TRBV6-5,.,.,TRBJ1-5,TGTGCCAGCAGGCGGGGGGGTCAGCCCCAGCATTTT,CASRRGGQPQHF
TRBV20-1,.,TRBD2,TRBJ2-1,TGCAGTGCCCTCTCCGGGACTAGCGGGGGTGGTGAGCAGTTCTTC,CSALSGTSGGGEQFF
TRBV20-1,.,.,TRBJ2-2,TGCAGTGCTAGGACTCTAGACACCGGGGAGCTGTTTTTT,CSARTLDTGELFF
TRBV28,.,TRBD1,TRBJ1-2,TGTGCCAGCAGTTTAATCTCCGACAGGGGGCTGTATGGCTACACCTTC,CASSLISDRGLYGYTF
TRBV5-1,.,.,TRBJ2-5,TGCGCCAGCAGCACCATGGACGGGGGCCAAGAGACCCAGTACTTC,CASSTMDGGQETQYF
TRBV28,.,TRBD2,TRBJ2-3,TGTGCCAGCAGTTCCCTGACTAGCGGGAAAATTTCCATTAGCACAGATACGCAGTATTTT,CASSSLTSGKISISTDTQYF
TRBV7-2,.,TRBD1,TRBJ2-7,TGTGCCAGCAGCCTCGACAGGGCAACTTCCTACGAGCAGTACTTC,CASSLDRATSYEQYF
TRBV5-4,.,.,TRBJ2-3,TGTGCCAGCAGCTTGTTGGACCAAGGCCGCGCAGATACGCAGTATTTT,CASSLLDQGRADTQYF
TRBV7-2,.,.,TRBJ2-3,TGTGCCAGCAGCTTAGCGAGACGGGAGACGCAGTATTTT,CASSLARRETQYF
TRBV29-1,.,TRBD2,TRBJ2-1,TGCAGCGTTGGGGGGCTAGCGGGACACAATGAGCAGTTCTTC,CSVGGLAGHNEQFF
TRBV7-9,.,.,TRBJ2-1,TGTGCCAGCAGCCTCATTCCGTCGGGGGAGCAGTTCTTC,CASSLIPSGEQFF
TRBV20-1,.,.,TRBJ2-7,TGCAGTGCCGTCAAGGACGAGCAGTACTTC,CSAVKDEQYF
TRBV2,.,.,TRBJ2-4,TGTGCCAGCAGTGAATTAGGCAGGGAAGCCAAAAACATTCAGTACTTC,CASSELGREAKNIQYF
TRBV3-1,.,TRBD1,TRBJ1-2,TGTGCCAGCAGCCAAGACAGGGGGCGGGCTGGCTACACCTTC,CASSQDRGRAGYTF
TRBV29-1,.,.,TRBJ2-6,TGCAGCGTTGAACTCTCTGGGGCCAACGTCCTGACTTTC,CSVELSGANVLTF
TRBV18,once,TRBD1,TRBJ2-5,TGTGCCAGCTCACGTCTACAGGGGGCGGAGACCCAGTACTTC,CASSRLQGAETQYF
TRBV28,.,.,TRBJ2-7,TGTGCCAGCAGCCTCATTGGGGAGCAGTACTTC,CASSLIGEQYF
TRBV11-2,.,TRBD1,TRBJ1-5,TGTGCCAGTTCGCGGGACAGGGCAAATCAGCCCCAGCATTTT,CASSRDRANQPQHF
TRBV6-1,.,.,TRBJ1-2,TGTGCCAGTAATAACTATGGCTACACCTTC,CASNNYGYTF
TRBV4-1,.,.,TRBJ2-7,TGCGCCAGCAGCCAAGAGAGGTCTAGCTCCTACGAGCAGTACTTC,CASSQERSSSYEQYF